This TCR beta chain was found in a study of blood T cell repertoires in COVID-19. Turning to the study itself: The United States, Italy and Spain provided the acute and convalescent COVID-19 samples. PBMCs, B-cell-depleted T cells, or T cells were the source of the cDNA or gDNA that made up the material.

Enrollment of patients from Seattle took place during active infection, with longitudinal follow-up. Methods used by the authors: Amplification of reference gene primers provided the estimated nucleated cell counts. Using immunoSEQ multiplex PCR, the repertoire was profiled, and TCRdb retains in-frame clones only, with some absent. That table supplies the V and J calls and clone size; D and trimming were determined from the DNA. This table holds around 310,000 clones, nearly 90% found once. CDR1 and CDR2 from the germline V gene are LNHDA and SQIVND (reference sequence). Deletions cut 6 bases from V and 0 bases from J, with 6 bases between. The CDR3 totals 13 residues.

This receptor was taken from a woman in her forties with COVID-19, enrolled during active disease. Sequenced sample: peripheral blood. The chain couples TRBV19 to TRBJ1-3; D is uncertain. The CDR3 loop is CASRNLSGNTIYF. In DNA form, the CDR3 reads TGTGCCAGTAGAAATCTCTCTGGAAACACCATATATTTT.